This is a list of T cell receptor beta chains from one sample in a study of Ad26.COV2.S vaccination and SARS-CoV-2 variants. This table comes from immunoSEQ multiplex PCR, and its TCRdb copy is limited to in-frame clones, with some not included. The sample lists about 330,000 clones, about nine tenths occurring once. Sequencing used peripheral blood, obtained in a trial of Ad26.COV2.S vaccine versus placebo. Receptor source: a person between 18 and 65 years old who received the Ad26.COV2.S COVID-19 vaccine or a placebo. CDR3s include the opening cysteine and the closing phenylalanine or tryptophan. The D gene is left open where the match is weak. A clone size is listed for some rows: how often the clone was seen (once, few, many), or a class if it is expanded.

j_call | v_call | d_call | clone_size | cdr3_aa | cdr3_nt
TRBJ1-1 | TRBV5-4 | . | . | CASSLGMLNGNTEAFF | TGTGCCAGCAGCTTGGGTATGCTGAATGGGAACACTGAAGCTTTCTTT
TRBJ2-1 | TRBV7-9 | . | . | CASSLPGGYNEQFF | TGTGCCAGCAGCCTCCCGGGCGGGTACAATGAGCAGTTCTTC
TRBJ1-1 | TRBV11-2 | . | . | CASSLVRLNTEAFF | TGTGCCAGCAGCTTAGTTAGATTAAACACTGAAGCTTTCTTT
TRBJ2-7 | TRBV19 | . | . | CASSIDPTGTPKGYEQYF | TGTGCCAGTAGTATAGATCCGACCGGGACTCCGAAGGGATACGAGCAGTACTTC
TRBJ1-2 | TRBV6-5 | TRBD1 | . | CASSYSGQGSYGYTF | TGTGCCAGCAGTTACTCGGGACAGGGGTCCTATGGCTACACCTTC
TRBJ1-5 | TRBV2 | . | few | CASKMDSHNQPQHF | TGTGCCAGCAAAATGGACAGCCACAATCAGCCCCAGCATTTT
TRBJ1-2 | TRBV7-2 | TRBD1 | . | CASSDRQGALGGYTF | TGTGCCAGCAGCGATCGACAGGGGGCGTTAGGCGGCTACACCTTC
TRBJ1-1 | TRBV7-9 | . | . | CASSISGGNTEAFF | TGTGCCAGCAGCATTTCGGGGGGAAACACTGAAGCTTTCTTT
TRBJ1-1 | TRBV19 | . | . | CASRQGYTEAFF | TGTGCCAGTAGACAGGGCTACACTGAAGCTTTCTTT
TRBJ1-6 | TRBV12-3/TRBV12-4 | . | . | CASSGGGSPLHF | TGTGCCAGCAGTGGGGGGGGGTCACCCCTCCACTTT
TRBJ1-2 | TRBV4-1 | . | . | CASSQVDSAYYGYTF | TGCGCCAGCAGCCAAGTTGACAGCGCCTACTATGGCTACACCTTC
TRBJ1-3 | TRBV27 | . | . | CASSPIGGFSGNTIYF | TGTGCCAGCAGCCCAATCGGTGGATTCTCTGGAAACACCATATATTTT
TRBJ2-5 | TRBV4-1 | TRBD1 | . | CASSQAPGQGQETQYF | TGCGCCAGCAGCCAAGCTCCGGGACAGGGCCAAGAGACCCAGTACTTC
TRBJ1-2 | TRBV5-1 | . | . | CASSIQGRGYTF | TGCGCCAGCAGCATACAGGGAAGGGGCTACACCTTC
TRBJ2-5 | TRBV6-2/TRBV6-3 | TRBD2 | . | CASSRSSGDQYF | TGTGCCAGCAGCCGGAGTAGCGGGGACCAGTACTTC
TRBJ2-7 | TRBV15 | . | . | CATSRDLGATYEQYF | TGTGCCACCAGCAGAGATCTGGGGGCAACCTACGAGCAGTACTTC
TRBJ2-3 | TRBV7-2 | . | . | CASSPPTAPDTQYF | TGTGCCAGCAGCCCTCCGACTGCCCCGGATACGCAGTATTTT